A selection of T cell receptor beta chains follows, all from one sample in a study of low-dose radiotherapy and immunotherapy resistance in tumors. TCRdb re-called the reads with MiXCR, one entry per CDR3 protein. Among 40,000 or so distinct CDR3 sequences listed, around 20% were seen once. The material was PBMCs, obtained after low-dose radiotherapy plus immunotherapy. Receptors originate from a female donor with ovarian cancer. CDR3s include the opening cysteine and the closing phenylalanine or tryptophan.

>TRBV7-8|TRBJ2-7
CASSSGTDPREQYF
>TRBV29-1|TRBJ1-2
CSGRQGSYGYTF
>TRBV5-1|TRBJ2-3
CASSGPRGLDTQYF
>TRBV6-5|TRBJ2-1
CASSEIQGVAYNEQFF
>TRBV29-1|TRBJ1-1
CSVEWPGTTEAFF
>TRBV5-4|TRBJ2-1
CASSLGTDEQFF
>TRBV13|TRBJ1-1
CASSEARGLNTEAFF
>TRBV5-1|TRBJ2-3
CASSLRGAGPEGDTQYF
>TRBV5-3|TRBJ2-7
CASSQGQGTYEQYF
>TRBV27|TRBJ1-1
CASSWRRVTEAFF
>TRBV4-1|TRBJ2-2
CASSRGNTGELFF
>TRBV6-6|TRBJ2-7
CASSFLAEAYEQYF
>TRBV9|TRBJ2-7
CASSVGTSGFSSYEQYF
>TRBV5-5|TRBJ2-2
CASRRSVTENTGELFF
>TRBV9|TRBJ2-1
CASSIAGGPYNEQFF
>TRBV30|TRBJ2-2
CAGGHPTNTGELFF
>TRBV6-8|TRBJ2-5
CASSYSWETQYF
>TRBV11-2|TRBJ2-1
CASSLGGVYNEQFF
>TRBV16|TRBJ1-2
CASSQSGQAIYGYTF
>TRBV15|TRBJ2-3
CATSRERELPGVDTQYF
>TRBV7-2|TRBJ1-1
CASRGTGRRSSAFF
>TRBV7-2|TRBJ1-2
CASSLEQGKWGYTF
>TRBV14|TRBJ2-1
CASSHWDAYNEQFF
>TRBV29-1|TRBJ1-5
CSVAGDRGNTDNQPQHF
>TRBV5-1|TRBJ2-7
CASSSGQGAVEQYF
>TRBV28|TRBJ2-7
CASSPLGTLSYEQYF
>TRBV7-9|TRBJ2-5
CASSLLETQYF
>TRBV10-3|TRBJ2-4
CAIRAGTGDIQYF
>TRBV5-4|TRBJ1-5
CASSSDRAGQPQHF
>TRBV5-8|TRBJ2-1
CASSPPSGRATTF
>TRBV6-2/TRBV6-3|TRBJ2-7
CASSYSILYEQYF
>TRBV12-5|TRBJ2-2
CASGFHFLVPGTSKLAGELFF
>TRBV6-1|TRBJ1-5
CASNRDPREPQHF
>TRBV13|TRBJ2-7
CASSLLATGAEQYF
>TRBV7-2|TRBJ1-2
CASSLGGQGVGYTF
>TRBV23-1|TRBJ2-7
CASSRARGPYEQYF
>TRBV6-5|TRBJ1-5
CASSYEEYSNQPQHF
>TRBV11-1|TRBJ2-7
CASSIYLCSVASEVEQYF
>TRBV7-8|TRBJ1-1
CASSLAFHQLPWRTEAFF
>TRBV3-1|TRBJ2-2
CASSPPWDRAFANTGELFF
>TRBV15|TRBJ2-1
CATSRVLEGDEQFF
>TRBV30|TRBJ2-1
CAWSVQGGYNEQFF
>TRBV20-1|TRBJ2-7
CSAWDRSSYEQYF
>TRBV10-3|TRBJ2-7
CAISDSYEQYF
>TRBV6-5|TRBJ2-2
CASSLAGTGDTGELFF
>TRBV5-1|TRBJ2-3
CASSWRTGVTPDTQYF
>TRBV5-1|TRBJ2-1
CASSLRTSGIPSYNEQFF
>TRBV6-1|TRBJ1-6
CASFQIYNSPLHF
>TRBV5-1|TRBJ2-2
CASSIGQGLNTGELFF
>TRBV20-1|TRBJ2-5
CSATLGGQETQYF
>TRBV27|TRBJ2-1
CASTGTGSEQFF
>TRBV9|TRBJ2-2
CASSVEASGRARGGELFF
>TRBV28|TRBJ1-5
CASSGTGGAYQPQHF
>TRBV27|TRBJ2-1
CASSFAGLWDNEQFF
>TRBV2|TRBJ2-1
CASSAGAGSGRINEQFF
>TRBV6-1|TRBJ1-5
CASSEVVPSNQPQHF
>TRBV7-3|TRBJ2-7
CASSLSAAYEQYF
>TRBV7-3|TRBJ1-2
CASSLGSSYGYTF
>TRBV12-3/TRBV12-4|TRBJ2-3
CASSSWGSGDTQYF